What follows is one T cell receptor beta chain and its context. Its antigen is still unknown. Reverse transcription of about 0.5 to 1 ug RNA was performed with random hexamers. From the immunoSEQ multiplex PCR reads, TCRdb called clonotypes with MiXCR, one entry per CDR3 protein. In the table there are tens of thousands of distinct CDR3 sequences, about 96% of which are singletons. These data belong to a study of CD8 T cells in Susac syndrome. About the research overall: Treatment at blood withdrawal was none, corticosteroids, or intravenous immunoglobulin alone in Susac syndrome patients. General study findings and limits: CD8+ clonal expansion in Susac was maximal in TEMRA cells and in active patients.

Material: CD8+ T cells from PBMCs. This TCR came from a human donor with Susac syndrome.

The CDR3 spells CASSLGKLSSYNSPLHF. The CDR3 bases are TGTGCCAGCAGCTTAGGCAAACTCAGCTCCTATAATTCACCCCTCCACTTT. The chain carries TRBV11-2 and TRBJ1-6; D is unclear. This CDR3 is built from 17 residues. Germline V gene lookup returns CDR1 SGHAT and CDR2 FQNNGV. Trimming took off 1 base at V and 0 bases at J, with 10 bases between the two ends.